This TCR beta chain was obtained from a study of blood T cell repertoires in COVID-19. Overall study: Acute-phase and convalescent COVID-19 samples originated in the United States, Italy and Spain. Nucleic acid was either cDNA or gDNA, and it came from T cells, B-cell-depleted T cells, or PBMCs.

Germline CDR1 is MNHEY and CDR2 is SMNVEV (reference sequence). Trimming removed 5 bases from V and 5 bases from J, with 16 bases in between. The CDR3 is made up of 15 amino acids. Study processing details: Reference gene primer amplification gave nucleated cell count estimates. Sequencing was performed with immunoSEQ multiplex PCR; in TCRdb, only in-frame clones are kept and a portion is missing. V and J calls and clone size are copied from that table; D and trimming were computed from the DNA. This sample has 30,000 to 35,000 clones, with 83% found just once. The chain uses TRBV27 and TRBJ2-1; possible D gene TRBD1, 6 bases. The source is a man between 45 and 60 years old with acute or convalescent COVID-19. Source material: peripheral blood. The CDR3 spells CASSTGTNYDNEQFF. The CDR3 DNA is TGTGCCAGCAGTACTGGGACAAATTACGACAATGAGCAGTTCTTC.